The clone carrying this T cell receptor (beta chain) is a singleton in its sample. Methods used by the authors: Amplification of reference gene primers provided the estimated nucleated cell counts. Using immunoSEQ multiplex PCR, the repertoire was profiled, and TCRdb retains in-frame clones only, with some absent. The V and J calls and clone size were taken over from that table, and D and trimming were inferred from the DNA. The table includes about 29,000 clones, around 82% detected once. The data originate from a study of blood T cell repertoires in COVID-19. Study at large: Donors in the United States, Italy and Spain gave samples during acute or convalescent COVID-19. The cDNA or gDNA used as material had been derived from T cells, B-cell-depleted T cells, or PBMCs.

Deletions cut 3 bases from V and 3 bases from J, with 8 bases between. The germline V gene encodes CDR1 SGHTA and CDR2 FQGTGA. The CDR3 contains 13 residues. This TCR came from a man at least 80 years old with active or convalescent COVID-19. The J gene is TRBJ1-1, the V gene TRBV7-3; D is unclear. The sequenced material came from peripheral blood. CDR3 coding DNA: TGTGCCAGCAGCTTCCTCCAGGACACTGAAGCTTTCTTT. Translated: CASSFLQDTEAFF.